The 18 T cell receptor beta chains presented below share a single source sample, sequenced in a study of blood T cell repertoires in COVID-19. This table comes from immunoSEQ multiplex PCR, and its TCRdb copy is limited to in-frame clones, with some not included. The sample has 200,000 to 250,000 clones; 65% to 90% are singletons. Input material: PBMCs or T cells enriched from blood (not recorded which). These receptors were obtained from a woman aged 25-40 years who had been exposed to COVID-19.

This sequence joins TRBV3-1 (or the pseudogene TRBV3-2) and TRBJ2-1; the D gene is possibly TRBD1 (5 bases). The CDR3 contains 15 residues. V was shortened by 0 bases and J by 9 bases, with 15 bases between the two germline ends. Germline CDR1 and CDR2: LGHDT and YNNKEL (reference sequence). The CDR3 nucleotides are TGTGCCAGCAGCCAAGATCGAGGCCATAGGGGTGAGCAGTTCTTC. This encodes CASSQDRGHRGEQFF.

This rearrangement joins TRBV27 to TRBJ2-3; D is unresolved. Germline V CDR1 and CDR2: MNHEY, SMNVEV (reference sequence). V was clipped by 4 bases and J by 2 bases, with 7 bases between them. CDR3 length: 13 amino acids. The CDR3 DNA follows: TGTGCCAGCAGTTCAAGCTTCACAGATACGCAGTATTTT. Translating gives CASSSSFTDTQYF.

This chain links TRBV10-3 with TRBJ1-1; D call uncertain. Germline CDR1 reads ENHRY; CDR2 reads SYGVKD. V lost 0 bases, J lost 3 bases, and 8 bases lay in between. The CDR3 loop spans 14 amino acids. The DNA of the CDR3 is TGTGCCATCAGTGAGTCTCAGGATTACACTGAAGCTTTCTTT. Protein: CAISESQDYTEAFF.

The V call is TRBV30, the J call TRBJ1-5; D perhaps matches TRBD1 (6 bases). Germline V CDR1 and CDR2: GTSNPN, SVGIG (reference sequence). V lost 0 bases, J lost 4 bases, and 10 bases lay in between. The CDR3 loop spans 14 amino acids. The CDR3 loop is CAWSVTTGNQPQHF. CDR3 nucleotide sequence: TGTGCCTGGAGTGTGACCACAGGGAATCAGCCCCAGCATTTT.

The rearrangement links TRBV28 to TRBJ1-1, with a possible D match to TRBD1 (5 bases). The V end was cut by 5 bases, the J end by 3 bases, with 22 bases between. Per germline, CDR1 MDHEN and CDR2 SYDVKM. The CDR3 spans 17 residues. The CDR3 nucleotides are TGTGCCAGCAGTCCGGGACTAGGAACGGCCCCATACACTGAAGCTTTCTTT. Its translation: CASSPGLGTAPYTEAFF. Looking up the rest from reference TRBV28 and TRBJ1-1 gives the full variable domain: DVKVTQSSRYLVKRTGEKVFLECVQDMDHENMFWYRQDPGLGLRLIYFSYDVKMKEKGDIPEGYSVSREKKERFSLILESASTNQTSMYLCASSPGLGTAPYTEAFFGQGTRLTVV.

The chain links TRBV27 to TRBJ1-2; D is possibly TRBD1 (6 bases). CDR1 and CDR2 from the germline V gene are MNHEY and SMNVEV (reference sequence). Trimming removed 7 bases at V and 5 bases at J, with 14 bases between. The CDR3 spans 13 residues. DNA of the CDR3: TGTGCCAGCAAGACCGGGACATATTATGGCTACACCTTC. Its translation: CASKTGTYYGYTF.

The chain joins TRBV24-1 to TRBJ1-5; D gene ambiguous. CDR3 length: 16 residues. V lost 1 base, J lost 6 bases, and 15 bases lay in between. Germline CDR1 KGHDR, CDR2 SFDVKD. The CDR3 spells CATSDLAVNKAQPQHF. CDR3 DNA: TGTGCCACCAGTGATTTAGCTGTAAATAAAGCTCAGCCCCAGCATTTT.

This clone was seen a handful of times. The rearrangement links TRBV5-6 to TRBJ1-4; TRBD1 agrees at 8 bases. Trimming at V came to 6 bases and at J to 7 bases, leaving 8 bases not matched to a gene. The V gene's germline CDR1 is SGHDT and CDR2 YYEEEE. This CDR3 region has 14 residues. The DNA of the CDR3 is TGTGCCAGCATCTATGGACAGGGTGGTGAAAAACTGTTTTTT. Its protein is CASIYGQGGEKLFF.

This chain joins TRBV7-2 and TRBJ1-3; D uncertain. This CDR3 contains 12 residues. Germline CDR1 reads SGHTA; CDR2 reads FQGNSA. Between the trimmed V and J ends, which lost 5 bases and 8 bases, there was a span of 10 bases. The CDR3 reads CASSRLGDTIYF. The CDR3 region has the DNA TGTGCCAGCAGCCGGCTCGGGGACACCATATATTTT.

V gene TRBV18 combines with J gene TRBJ1-2, with a tentative D call TRBD1 (5 bases). Germline CDR1 reads KGHSH; CDR2 reads LQKENI. The germline V and J ends were trimmed by 3 bases and 6 bases, with 5 bases remaining between them. The CDR3 is 11 amino acids. The CDR3: CASSPRDGYTF. CDR3 nucleotide sequence: TGTGCCAGCTCACCCAGGGATGGCTACACCTTC.

J is TRBJ2-1 and V is TRBV5-1; 13 nucleotides line up with TRBD2. Trimming at V came to 4 bases and at J to 2 bases, leaving 9 bases not matched to a gene. Germline-derived CDR1 and CDR2 are SGHRS and YFSETQ. The length of the CDR3 is 18 residues. The CDR3: CASSLDRTSGGAYNEQFF. The CDR3 DNA reads TGCGCCAGCAGCCTTGACAGAACTAGCGGGGGGGCCTACAATGAGCAGTTCTTC.

This clone was seen once. The J gene is TRBJ1-6, the V gene TRBV19, with 7 bases identical to TRBD1. This CDR3 is built from 14 residues. V lost 6 bases, J lost 8 bases, and 7 bases stayed unmatched. Germline V CDR1 and CDR2: LNHDA, SQIVND (reference sequence). CDR3 coding DNA: TGTGCCAGTAGCCCAGGGGGTTACGATTCACCCCTCCACTTT. Protein: CASSPGGYDSPLHF.

The gene calls are TRBV3-1 (or the pseudogene TRBV3-2) and TRBJ2-5; 10 positions match TRBD2. There are 15 residues in the CDR3. Germline CDR1 reads LGHDT; CDR2 reads YNNKEL (reference sequence). The J segment lost 5 bases and the V segment lost 2 bases, leaving 5 bases of the junction unmatched. The CDR3 protein is CASSQISGGAETQYF. CDR3 DNA sequence: TGTGCCAGCAGCCAAATCAGCGGGGGGGCCGAGACCCAGTACTTC.

The CDR3 DNA sequence: TGCAGCGTTGTTGTGGGCGTGGGCTACACCTTC. As protein: CSVVVGVGYTF. The V call is TRBV29-1, the J call TRBJ1-2; D remains unclear. CDR3 size: 11 residues. The V and J ends lost 4 bases and 8 bases respectively, with 11 bases between them. Germline V gene lookup returns CDR1 SQVTM and CDR2 ANQGSEA.

V gene TRBV7-9 combines with J gene TRBJ1-4; D is possibly TRBD1 (5 bases). Looked up from germline, CDR1 is SEHNR and CDR2 is FQNEAQ (reference sequence). This CDR3 is built from 15 residues. V lost 2 bases, J lost 6 bases, and 13 bases lay in between. CDR3 loop: CASSLLQVRDEKLFF. CDR3 bases: TGTGCCAGCAGCTTACTACAGGTCCGAGATGAAAAACTGTTTTTT.

The rearrangement uses TRBV9 and TRBJ1-6, with 7 nucleotides matching TRBD1. Unmatched junction bases numbered 13, after V lost 4 bases and J lost 9 bases. Germline V gene sequence: CDR1 SGDLS, CDR2 YYNGEE. The CDR3 runs to 16 residues. CDR3 bases: TGTGCCAGCAGCTCACAGACAGGGCCACCTACTTCACCCCTCCACTTT. Encoded protein: CASSSQTGPPTSPLHF.

The chain has TRBV2 and TRBJ2-7; 7 nucleotides line up with TRBD2. Unmatched junction bases numbered 8, after V lost 3 bases and J lost 0 bases. CDR3 size: 16 residues. Germline V gives CDR1 SNHLY, CDR2 FYNNEI. The CDR3 DNA sequence: TGTGCCAGCAGTGAGTGGGTGGCGGGGGACTCCTACGAGCAGTACTTC. This translates into CASSEWVAGDSYEQYF.

Details on this clone: This specimen includes other DNA sequences encoding the same CDR3. The chain employs TRBV4-1 and TRBJ1-5; D is undetermined. The germline V gene encodes CDR1 MGHRA and CDR2 YSYEKL. The CDR3 runs to 13 residues. V shed 4 bases and J shed 4 bases, with 8 bases lying between them. The DNA of the CDR3 is TGCGCCAGCAGCCCCGGTCTTAATCAGCCCCAGCATTTT. Its protein product is CASSPGLNQPQHF.